The clone carrying this T cell receptor (beta chain) has a handful of counts. The antigen is undetermined. These data come from a study of PD-L1 blockade in urothelial cancer. Overall study: About 90% of the 29 patients were males with bladder-origin urothelial cancer. Samples of blood were analyzed 3 weeks (second dose) and 6 weeks after treatment start.

Between 1 and 8 samples, pretreatment and on-treatment, were given by each patient. Study results and limitations: The study found that durable-benefit patients expanded tumor-associated blood clones more at 3 weeks.

TCRdb's copy holds only in-frame clones and misses some; the assay was immunoSEQ multiplex PCR. The table lists some 80,000 clones, roughly nine tenths of them singletons. The V segment lost 4 bases and the J segment 6 bases; nucleotides outside the gene matches: 3. This CDR3 contains 13 residues. CDR1 and CDR2 (germline): LNHDA, SQIVND (reference sequence). The sequence was obtained from a woman in her sixties or seventies with urothelial cancer. The chain carries TRBV19 and TRBJ1-5; 7 nucleotides agree with TRBD1. The input for sequencing was PBMCs, taken around atezolizumab (anti-PD-L1) treatment. The chain's CDR3 is CASSTHRGQPQHF. CDR3 sequence (DNA): TGTGCCAGTAGTACCCACAGGGGTCAGCCCCAGCATTTT.